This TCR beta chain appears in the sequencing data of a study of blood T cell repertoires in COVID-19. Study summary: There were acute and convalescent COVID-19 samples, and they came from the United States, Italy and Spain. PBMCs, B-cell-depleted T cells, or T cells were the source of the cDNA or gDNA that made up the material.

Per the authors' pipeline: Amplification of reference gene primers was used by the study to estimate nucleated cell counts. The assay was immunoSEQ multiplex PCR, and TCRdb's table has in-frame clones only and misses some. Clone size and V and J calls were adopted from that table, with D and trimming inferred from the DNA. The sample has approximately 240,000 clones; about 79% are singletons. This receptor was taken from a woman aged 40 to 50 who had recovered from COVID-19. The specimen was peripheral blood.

Here the CDR3 reads CASTRSTGQGPPLHF. Here the CDR3 DNA reads TGTGCCAGCACCCGATCGACAGGGCAAGGGCCACCCCTCCACTTT. This chain uses TRBV7-9 with TRBJ1-6; the match to TRBD1 covers 7 bases. V was pared by 7 bases and J by 11 bases, with 14 bases of the junction left unmatched. CDR3 length: 15 residues. CDR1 and CDR2 (germline): SEHNR, FQNEAQ (reference sequence).